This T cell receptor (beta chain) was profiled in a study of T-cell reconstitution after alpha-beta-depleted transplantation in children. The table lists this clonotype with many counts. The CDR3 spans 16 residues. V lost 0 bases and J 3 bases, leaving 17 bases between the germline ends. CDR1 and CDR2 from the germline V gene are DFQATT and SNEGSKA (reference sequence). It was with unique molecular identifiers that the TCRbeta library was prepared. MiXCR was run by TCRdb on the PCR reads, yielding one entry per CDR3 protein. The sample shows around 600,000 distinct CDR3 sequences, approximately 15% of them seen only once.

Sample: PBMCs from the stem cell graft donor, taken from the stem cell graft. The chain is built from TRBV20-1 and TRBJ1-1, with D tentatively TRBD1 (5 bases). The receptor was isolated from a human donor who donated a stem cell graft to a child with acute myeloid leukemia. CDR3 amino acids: CSARDPWGVRDTEAFF. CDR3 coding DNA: TGCAGTGCTAGAGATCCGTGGGGCGTGAGGGACACTGAAGCTTTCTTT.